The TCR beta chain under discussion was sequenced for a study of T cell responses to AZD1222 COVID-19 vaccine. Trimming cost V 6 bases and J 2 bases; bases outside gene matches: 4. CDR1 MNHEY and CDR2 SVGAGI come from the germline V gene. The CDR3 extends over 15 amino acids. Measured with immunoSEQ multiplex PCR; TCRdb has only the in-frame clones, and not every one. The sample consists of some 180,000 clones, 90% to 95% of them appearing once. As to this clone: Within the sample, other DNA sequences also encode this same CDR3.

The rearrangement links TRBV6-5 to TRBJ1-5, with TRBD1 matching 10 bases. The sequence came from an adult who received the AZD1222 COVID-19 vaccine. Sequencing used peripheral blood, obtained 28 days after the second AZD1222 dose. The CDR3 region has the DNA TGTGCCAGCAGCTTGACAGGGGGCGGCAATCAGCCCCAGCATTTT. This encodes CASSLTGGGNQPQHF.